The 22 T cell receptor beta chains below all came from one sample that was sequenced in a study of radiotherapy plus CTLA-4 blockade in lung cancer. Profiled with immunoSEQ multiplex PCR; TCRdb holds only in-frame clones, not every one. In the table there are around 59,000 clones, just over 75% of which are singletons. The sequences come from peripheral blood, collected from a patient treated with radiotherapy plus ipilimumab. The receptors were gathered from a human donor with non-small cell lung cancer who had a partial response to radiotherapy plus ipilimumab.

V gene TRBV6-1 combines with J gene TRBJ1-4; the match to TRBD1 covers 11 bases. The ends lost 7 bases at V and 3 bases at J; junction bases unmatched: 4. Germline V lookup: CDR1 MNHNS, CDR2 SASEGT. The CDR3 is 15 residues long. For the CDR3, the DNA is TGTGCCAGCACCGTGGACAGGGGGCCTAATGAAAAACTGTTTTTT. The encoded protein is CASTVDRGPNEKLFF.

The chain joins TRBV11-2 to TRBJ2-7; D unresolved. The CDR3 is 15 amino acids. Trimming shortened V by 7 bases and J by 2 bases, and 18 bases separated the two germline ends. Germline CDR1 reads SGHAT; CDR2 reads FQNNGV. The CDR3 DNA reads TGTGCCAGCACCACATCCGGCGGTGTAACCTACGAGCAGTACTTC. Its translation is CASTTSGGVTYEQYF.

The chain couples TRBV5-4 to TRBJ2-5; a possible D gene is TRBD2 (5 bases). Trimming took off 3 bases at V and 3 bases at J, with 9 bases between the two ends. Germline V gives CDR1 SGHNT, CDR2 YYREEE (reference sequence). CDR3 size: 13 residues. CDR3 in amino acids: CASSWSGEETQYF. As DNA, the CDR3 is TGTGCCAGCAGCTGGTCCGGGGAAGAGACCCAGTACTTC.

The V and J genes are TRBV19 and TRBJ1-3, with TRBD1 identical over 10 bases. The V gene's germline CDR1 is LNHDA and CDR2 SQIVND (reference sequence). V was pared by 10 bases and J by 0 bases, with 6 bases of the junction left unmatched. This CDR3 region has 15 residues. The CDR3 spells CATRDRGSSGNTIYF. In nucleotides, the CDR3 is TGTGCCACCCGGGACAGGGGCTCCTCTGGAAACACCATATATTTT.

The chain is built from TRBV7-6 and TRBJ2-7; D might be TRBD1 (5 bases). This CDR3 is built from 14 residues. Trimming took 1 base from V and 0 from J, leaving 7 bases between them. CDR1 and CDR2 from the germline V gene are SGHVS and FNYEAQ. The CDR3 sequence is CASSLVGASYEQYF. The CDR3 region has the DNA TGTGCCAGCAGCTTAGTAGGGGCCTCCTACGAGCAGTACTTC.

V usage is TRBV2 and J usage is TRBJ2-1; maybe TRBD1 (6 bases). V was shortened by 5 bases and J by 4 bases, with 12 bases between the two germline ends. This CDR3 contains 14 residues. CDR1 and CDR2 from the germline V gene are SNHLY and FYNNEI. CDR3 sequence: CASSRDRRYNEQFF. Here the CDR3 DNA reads TGTGCCAGCAGTAGAGACAGGAGATACAATGAGCAGTTCTTC.

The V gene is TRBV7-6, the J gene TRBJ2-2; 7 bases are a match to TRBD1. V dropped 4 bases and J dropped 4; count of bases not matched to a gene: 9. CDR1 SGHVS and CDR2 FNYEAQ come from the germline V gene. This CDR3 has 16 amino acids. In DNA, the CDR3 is TGTGCCAGCAGCTCGTCGGCTGGGACAGCCACCGGGGAGCTGTTTTTT. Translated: CASSSSAGTATGELFF.

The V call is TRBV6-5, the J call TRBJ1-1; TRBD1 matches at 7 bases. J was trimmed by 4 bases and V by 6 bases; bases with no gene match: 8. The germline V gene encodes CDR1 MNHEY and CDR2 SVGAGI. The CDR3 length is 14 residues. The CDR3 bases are TGTGCCAGCAGCAGGGACAGCTGGGGCACTGAAGCTTTCTTT. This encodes CASSRDSWGTEAFF.

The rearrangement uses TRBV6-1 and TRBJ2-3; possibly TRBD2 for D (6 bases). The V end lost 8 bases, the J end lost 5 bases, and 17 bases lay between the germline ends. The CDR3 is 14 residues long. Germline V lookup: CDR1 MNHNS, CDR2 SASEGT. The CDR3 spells CASSGGVRGDTQYF. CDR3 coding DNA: TGTGCCAGCTCTGGCGGGGTCCGCGGAGATACGCAGTATTTT.

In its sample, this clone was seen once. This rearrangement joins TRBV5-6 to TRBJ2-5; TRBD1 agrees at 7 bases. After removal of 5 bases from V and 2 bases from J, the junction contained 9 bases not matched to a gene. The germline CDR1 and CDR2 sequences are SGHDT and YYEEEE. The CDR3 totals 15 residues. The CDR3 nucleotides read TGTGCCAGCAGTTCCCTACAGGGGCCTCAAGAGACCCAGTACTTC. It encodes CASSSLQGPQETQYF.

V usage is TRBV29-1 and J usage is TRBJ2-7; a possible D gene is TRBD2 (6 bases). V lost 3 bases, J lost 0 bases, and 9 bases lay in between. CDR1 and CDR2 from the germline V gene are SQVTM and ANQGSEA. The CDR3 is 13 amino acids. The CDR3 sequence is CSVEEGLSYEQYF. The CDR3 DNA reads TGCAGCGTTGAGGAGGGCCTCTCCTACGAGCAGTACTTC.

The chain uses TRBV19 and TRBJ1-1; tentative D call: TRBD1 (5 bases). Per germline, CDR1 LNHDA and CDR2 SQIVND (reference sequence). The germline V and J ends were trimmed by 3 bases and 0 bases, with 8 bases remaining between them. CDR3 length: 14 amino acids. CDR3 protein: CASSITGVNTEAFF. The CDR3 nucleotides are TGTGCCAGTAGTATTACAGGAGTGAACACTGAAGCTTTCTTT.

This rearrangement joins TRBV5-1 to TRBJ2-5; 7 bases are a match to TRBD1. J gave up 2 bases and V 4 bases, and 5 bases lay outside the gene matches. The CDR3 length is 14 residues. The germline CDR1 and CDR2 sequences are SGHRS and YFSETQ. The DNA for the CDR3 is TGCGCCAGCAGCACCGGGACAGTACAAGAGACCCAGTACTTC. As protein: CASSTGTVQETQYF.

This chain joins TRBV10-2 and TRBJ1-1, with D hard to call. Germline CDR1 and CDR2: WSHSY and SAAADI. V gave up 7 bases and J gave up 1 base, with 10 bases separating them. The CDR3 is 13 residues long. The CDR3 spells CASKVQANTEAFF. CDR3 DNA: TGCGCCAGCAAGGTGCAGGCGAACACTGAAGCTTTCTTT.

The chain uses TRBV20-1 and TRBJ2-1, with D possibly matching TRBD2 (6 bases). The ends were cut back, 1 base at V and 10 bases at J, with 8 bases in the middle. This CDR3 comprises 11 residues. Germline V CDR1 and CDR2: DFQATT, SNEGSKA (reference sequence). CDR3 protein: CSARGDLEQFF. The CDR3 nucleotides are TGCAGTGCTAGAGGGGACTTAGAGCAGTTCTTC.

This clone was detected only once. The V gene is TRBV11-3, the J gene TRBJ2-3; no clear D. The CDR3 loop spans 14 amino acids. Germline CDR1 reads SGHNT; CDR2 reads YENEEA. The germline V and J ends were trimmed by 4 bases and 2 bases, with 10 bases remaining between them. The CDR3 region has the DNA TGTGCCAGCAGCTCGAGATCCGACACAGATACGCAGTATTTT. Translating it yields CASSSRSDTDTQYF.

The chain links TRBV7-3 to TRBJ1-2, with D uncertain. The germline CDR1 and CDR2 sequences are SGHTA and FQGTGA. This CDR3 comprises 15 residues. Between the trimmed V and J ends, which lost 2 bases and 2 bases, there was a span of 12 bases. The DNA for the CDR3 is TGTGCCAGCAGCTTACGAGAGGGAGGGAACTATGGCTACACCTTC. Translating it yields CASSLREGGNYGYTF.

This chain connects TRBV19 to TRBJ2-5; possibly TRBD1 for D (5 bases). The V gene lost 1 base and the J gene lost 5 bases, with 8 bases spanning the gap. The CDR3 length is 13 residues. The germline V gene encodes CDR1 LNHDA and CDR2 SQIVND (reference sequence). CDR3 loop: CASSIGAGETQYF. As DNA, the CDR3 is TGTGCCAGTAGTATAGGGGCAGGGGAGACCCAGTACTTC.

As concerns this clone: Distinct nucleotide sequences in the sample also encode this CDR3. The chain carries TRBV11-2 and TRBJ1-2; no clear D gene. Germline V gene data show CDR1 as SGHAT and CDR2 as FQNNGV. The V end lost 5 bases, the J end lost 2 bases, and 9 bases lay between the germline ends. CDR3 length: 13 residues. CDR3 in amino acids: CASSIPLNYGYTF. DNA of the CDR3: TGTGCCAGCAGCATACCACTAAACTATGGCTACACCTTC.

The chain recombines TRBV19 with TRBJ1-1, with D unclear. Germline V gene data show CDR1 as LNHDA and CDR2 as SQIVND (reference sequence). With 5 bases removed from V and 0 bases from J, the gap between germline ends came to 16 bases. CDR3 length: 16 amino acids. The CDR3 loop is CASSSPPAVMNTEAFF. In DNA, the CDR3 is TGTGCCAGTAGTTCCCCACCAGCGGTGATGAACACTGAAGCTTTCTTT.

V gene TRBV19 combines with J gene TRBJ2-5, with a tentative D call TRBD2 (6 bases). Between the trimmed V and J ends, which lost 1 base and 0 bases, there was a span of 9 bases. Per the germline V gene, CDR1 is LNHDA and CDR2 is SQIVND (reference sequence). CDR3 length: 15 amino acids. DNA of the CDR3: TGTGCCAGTAGTATAGGGAGGGGTTACCAAGAGACCCAGTACTTC. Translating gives CASSIGRGYQETQYF.

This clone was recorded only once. This CDR3 reads CASSPSLTGESPLHF. The CDR3 DNA is TGTGCCAGCTCACCATCCCTGACAGGGGAATCACCCCTCCACTTT. The rearrangement links TRBV18 to TRBJ1-6; 8 nucleotides agree with TRBD1. V lost 2 bases to trimming and J lost 10 bases; unmatched junction nucleotides: 7. This CDR3 spans 15 amino acids. The germline V gene encodes CDR1 KGHSH and CDR2 LQKENI.